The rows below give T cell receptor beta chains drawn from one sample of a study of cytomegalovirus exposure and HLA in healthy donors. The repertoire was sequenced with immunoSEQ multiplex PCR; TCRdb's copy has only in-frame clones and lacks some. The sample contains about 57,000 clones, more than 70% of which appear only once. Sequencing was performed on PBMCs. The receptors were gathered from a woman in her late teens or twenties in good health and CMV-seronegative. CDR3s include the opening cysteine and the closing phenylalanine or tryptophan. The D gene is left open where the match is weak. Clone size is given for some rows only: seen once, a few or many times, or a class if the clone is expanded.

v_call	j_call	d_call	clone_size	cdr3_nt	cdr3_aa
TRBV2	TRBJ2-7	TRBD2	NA	TGTGCCAGCAGTATGGATAGCGGGAGTATTCCCTACGAGCAGTACTTC	CASSMDSGSIPYEQYF
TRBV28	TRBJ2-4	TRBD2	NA	TGTGCCAGCAGTTTGACTAGCGGGGGTAGTGGGGCCAAAAACATTCAGTACTTC	CASSLTSGGSGAKNIQYF
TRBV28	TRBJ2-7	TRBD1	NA	TGTGCCAGCAGTCCGGGACAGTTATCCTACGAGCAGTACTTC	CASSPGQLSYEQYF
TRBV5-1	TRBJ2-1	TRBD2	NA	TGCGCCAGCAGCCTTGCAGGGACTAGCGCCTACAATGAGCAGTTCTTC	CASSLAGTSAYNEQFF
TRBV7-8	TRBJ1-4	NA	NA	TGTGCCAGCAGCTTAGAAGCAGGGGCGAACGAAAAACTGTTTTTT	CASSLEAGANEKLFF
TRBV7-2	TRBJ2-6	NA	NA	TGTGCCAGCAGGCCAGGGGCTGGGGCCAACGTCCTGACTTTC	CASRPGAGANVLTF
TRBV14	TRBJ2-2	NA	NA	TGTGCCAGCAGCCAAGGGGTTATTAGCGGTTACACCGGGGAGCTGTTTTTT	CASSQGVISGYTGELFF
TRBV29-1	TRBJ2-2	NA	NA	TGCAGCGTTGACAGGGCGAACACCGGGGAGCTGTTTTTT	CSVDRANTGELFF
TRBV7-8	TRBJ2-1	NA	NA	TGTGCCAGCAGCTTAGTGCGGGACTCATGGCAGTTCTTC	CASSLVRDSWQFF
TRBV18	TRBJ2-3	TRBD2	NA	TGTGCCAGCTCACCACCGGGACTAGCGGGAGGAGATACGCAGTATTTT	CASSPPGLAGGDTQYF
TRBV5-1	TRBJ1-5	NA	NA	TGCGCCAGCAGCTTGCTTTCGACAGGAAATCAGCCCCAGCATTTT	CASSLLSTGNQPQHF
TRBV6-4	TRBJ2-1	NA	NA	TGTGCCAGCAGTGACTCCTTCGGACAACTATCCTACAATGAGCAGTTCTTC	CASSDSFGQLSYNEQFF
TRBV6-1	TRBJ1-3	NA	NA	TGTGCCAGCAGTGCTCGGGATAACTCTGGAAACACCATATATTTT	CASSARDNSGNTIYF
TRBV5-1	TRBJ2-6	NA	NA	TGCGCCAGCAGCTTGGGATGGGGGCCCCAAGGCTCTGGGGCCAACGTCCTGACTTTC	CASSLGWGPQGSGANVLTF
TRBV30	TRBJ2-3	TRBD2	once	TGTGCCTGGAGTGTATCCGGACTAGCGACAGATACGCAGTATTTT	CAWSVSGLATDTQYF
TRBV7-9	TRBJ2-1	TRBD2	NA	TGTGCCAGCAGCAAACAACCAGCGGGGAGGGACAATGAGCAGTTCTTC	CASSKQPAGRDNEQFF
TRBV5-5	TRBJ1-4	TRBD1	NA	TGTGCCAGCAGCTCGGGACAGCTTAATGAAAAACTGTTTTTT	CASSSGQLNEKLFF
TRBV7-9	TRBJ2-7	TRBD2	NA	TGTGCCAGCAGCCCAGCGGGGGCCCGAACCTACGAGCAGTACTTC	CASSPAGARTYEQYF
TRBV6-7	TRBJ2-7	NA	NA	TGTGCCAGCAGGAAGACAGCACCGGCCTACGAGCAGTACTTC	CASRKTAPAYEQYF
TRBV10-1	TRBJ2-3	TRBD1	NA	TGCGCCAGCAGTGAGTCCGGGACAGGGCGGTATTTT	CASSESGTGRYF
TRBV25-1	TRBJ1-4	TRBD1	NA	TGTGCCAGCACGGACAGGGGGCGAGAAAAACTGTTTTTT	CASTDRGREKLFF
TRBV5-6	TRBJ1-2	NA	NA	TGTGCCAGCAGCTTGACAGGCTTCTATGGCTACACCTTC	CASSLTGFYGYTF
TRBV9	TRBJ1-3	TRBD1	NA	TGTGCCAGCAGCGAGCGGACAGGATGGACTGGAAACACCATATATTTT	CASSERTGWTGNTIYF
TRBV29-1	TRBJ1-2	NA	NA	TGCAGCGCCGCCCCGGACAGCGCGAGCTATGGCTACACCTTC	CSAAPDSASYGYTF
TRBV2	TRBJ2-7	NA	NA	TGTGCCGGGTTGGGGGCGGCCTACGAGCAGTACTTC	CAGLGAAYEQYF
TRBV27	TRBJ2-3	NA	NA	TGTGCCAGCAGTTTACGGTCAGGAACCACAGATACGCAGTATTTT	CASSLRSGTTDTQYF
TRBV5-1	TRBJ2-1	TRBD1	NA	TGCGCCAGCAGCTTGGGGGGACAGCGCTCCTACAATGAGCAGTTCTTC	CASSLGGQRSYNEQFF
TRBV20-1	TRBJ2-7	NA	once	TGCAGTGCTAGAATGGCCGACGAGCAGTACTTC	CSARMADEQYF
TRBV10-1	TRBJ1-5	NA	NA	TGCGCCAGCAGTTGGGGAGACAATCAGCCCCAGCATTTT	CASSWGDNQPQHF
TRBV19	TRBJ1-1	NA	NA	TGTGCCAGTAGTCCTACAGGGAACACTGAAGCTTTCTTT	CASSPTGNTEAFF
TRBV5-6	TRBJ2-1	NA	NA	TGTGCCAGCACCCCACGCTCGGGTTTTACCTACAATGAGCAGTTCTTC	CASTPRSGFTYNEQFF
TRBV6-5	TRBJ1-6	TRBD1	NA	TGTGCCAGCAGTTACGCGACGACAGGGGGCCGGTCACCCCTCCACTTT	CASSYATTGGRSPLHF
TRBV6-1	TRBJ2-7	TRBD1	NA	TGTGCCAGCAGTGTAACTGGGGGACAGGGCGTTTACGAGCAGTACTTC	CASSVTGGQGVYEQYF
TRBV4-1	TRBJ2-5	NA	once	TGCGCCAGCAGCCAAGACGGGAGCCAGTACTTC	CASSQDGSQYF
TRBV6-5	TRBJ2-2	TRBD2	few	TGTGCCAGCAGTGGACTAGACACCGGGGAGCTGTTTTTT	CASSGLDTGELFF